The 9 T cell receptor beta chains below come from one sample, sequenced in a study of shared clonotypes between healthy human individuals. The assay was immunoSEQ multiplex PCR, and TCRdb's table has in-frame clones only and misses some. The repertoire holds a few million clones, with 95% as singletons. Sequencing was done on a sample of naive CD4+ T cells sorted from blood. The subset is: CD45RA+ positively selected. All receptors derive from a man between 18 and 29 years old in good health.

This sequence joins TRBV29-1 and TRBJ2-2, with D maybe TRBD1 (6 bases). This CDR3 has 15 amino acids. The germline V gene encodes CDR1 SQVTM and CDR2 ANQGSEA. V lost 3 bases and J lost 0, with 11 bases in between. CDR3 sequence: CSVDTGTPNTGELFF. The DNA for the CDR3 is TGCAGCGTTGATACCGGGACACCGAACACCGGGGAGCTGTTTTTT.

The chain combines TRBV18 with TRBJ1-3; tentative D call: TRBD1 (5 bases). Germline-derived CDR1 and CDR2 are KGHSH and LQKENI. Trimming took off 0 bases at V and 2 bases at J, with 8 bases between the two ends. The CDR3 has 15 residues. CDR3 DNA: TGTGCCAGCTCACCACCGCTAGGGGCTGGAAACACCATATATTTT. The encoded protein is CASSPPLGAGNTIYF.

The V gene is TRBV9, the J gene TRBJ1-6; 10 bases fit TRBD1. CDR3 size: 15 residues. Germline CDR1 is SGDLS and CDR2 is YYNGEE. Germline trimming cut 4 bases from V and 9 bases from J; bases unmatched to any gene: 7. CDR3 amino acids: CASSKEGQGFSPLHF. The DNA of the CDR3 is TGTGCCAGCAGCAAAGAGGGACAGGGGTTTTCACCCCTCCACTTT.

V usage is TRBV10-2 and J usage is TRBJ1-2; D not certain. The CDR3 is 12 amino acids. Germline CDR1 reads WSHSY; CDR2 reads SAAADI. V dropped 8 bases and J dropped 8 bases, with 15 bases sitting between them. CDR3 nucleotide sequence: TGCGCCAGCTTTTATGCCAATGGAGGCTACACCTTC. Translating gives CASFYANGGYTF.

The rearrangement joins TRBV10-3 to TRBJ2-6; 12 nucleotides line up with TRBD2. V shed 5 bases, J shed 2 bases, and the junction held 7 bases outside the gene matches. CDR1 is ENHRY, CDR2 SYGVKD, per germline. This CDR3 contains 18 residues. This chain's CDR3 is CAISLAGGPIPGANVLTF. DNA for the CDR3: TGTGCCATCAGTCTAGCGGGAGGGCCAATCCCTGGGGCCAACGTCCTGACTTTC.

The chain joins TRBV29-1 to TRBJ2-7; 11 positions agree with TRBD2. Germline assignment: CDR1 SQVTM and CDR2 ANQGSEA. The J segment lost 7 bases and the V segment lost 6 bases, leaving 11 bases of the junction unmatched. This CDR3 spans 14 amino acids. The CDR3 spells CSVRVAGGPGEQYF. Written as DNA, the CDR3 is TGCAGCGTCCGTGTAGCGGGAGGGCCGGGGGAGCAGTACTTC.

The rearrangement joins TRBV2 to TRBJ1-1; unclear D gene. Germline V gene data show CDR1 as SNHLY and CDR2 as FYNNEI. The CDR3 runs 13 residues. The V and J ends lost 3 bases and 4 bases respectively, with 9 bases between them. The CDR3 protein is CASSDSGVTEAFF. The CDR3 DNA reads TGTGCCAGCAGTGATTCGGGAGTCACTGAAGCTTTCTTT.

CDR3 in DNA: TGCGCCAGCAGCCAAGATCCAGGACAGGGGAGGAATGGCTACACCTTC. It is translated as CASSQDPGQGRNGYTF. The chain couples TRBV4-1 to TRBJ1-2; 9 nucleotides align to TRBD1. The V segment lost 0 bases and the J segment 6 bases; nucleotides outside the gene matches: 8. CDR3 length: 16 residues. Germline lookup yields CDR1 MGHRA and CDR2 YSYEKL.

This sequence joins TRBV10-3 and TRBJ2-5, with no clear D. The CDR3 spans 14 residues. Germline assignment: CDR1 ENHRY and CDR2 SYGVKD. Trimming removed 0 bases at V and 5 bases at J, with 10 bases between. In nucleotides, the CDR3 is TGTGCCATCAGTGAGTCTACTACCGCGGAGACCCAGTACTTC. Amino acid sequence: CAISESTTAETQYF.